The clone carrying this T cell receptor (beta chain) was counted once. Under the authors' procedure: Reference gene primer amplification gave nucleated cell count estimates. This table comes from immunoSEQ multiplex PCR, and its TCRdb copy is limited to in-frame clones, with some not included. D and trimming come from the DNA, and the V and J calls and clone size come from that table. The sample holds some 530,000 clones, 70% to 90% seen once. The record originates from a study of blood T cell repertoires in COVID-19. On the study more broadly: Acute-phase and convalescent COVID-19 samples originated in the United States, Italy and Spain. T cells, B-cell-depleted T cells, or PBMCs supplied cDNA or gDNA.

Looked up from germline, CDR1 is SQVTM and CDR2 is ANQGSEA. V lost 1 base and J lost 3; bases outside the gene matches: 17. The CDR3 spans 20 residues. The chain joins TRBV29-1 to TRBJ2-3, with TRBD2 matching 12 bases. The source is a human donor in a cohort sampled during active COVID-19. Material: peripheral blood. The CDR3 nucleotides are TGCAGCGTTGAAGCTCCGGACAACACAAGGACTAGCGGGAAAACAGATACGCAGTATTTT. Amino acids: CSVEAPDNTRTSGKTDTQYF.